These T cell receptor beta chains were read from a single sample in a study of response to subunit inactivated influenza vaccine. Using its own MiXCR run on the RT-PCR reads, TCRdb lists one record per CDR3 protein. The table shows just under 250,000 distinct CDR3 sequences, with 9% to 15% occurring only once. This sample comprised non-naive T cells sorted from PBMCs, obtained 14 to 15 days before vaccination. All receptors come from a man aged 50-59 years who received an inactivated influenza vaccine. CDR3s include the opening cysteine and the closing phenylalanine or tryptophan. D genes are given only for firm matches. Size is stated for part of the rows, as once, few or many counts, or as a class when the clone is expanded.

TRBV5-4	NA	many	TRBJ1-2	14	TGTGCCAGCAGCGTATCCGGGACTGCTTATGGCTACACCTTC	CASSVSGTAYGYTF
TRBV20-1	TRBD1	many	TRBJ2-3	14	TGCAGTGCTAAGGGGACAGGTGGAACAGATACGCAGTATTTT	CSAKGTGGTDTQYF
TRBV4-1	NA	NA	TRBJ1-2	16	TGCGCCAGCAGCCAAGGCGACAGGACCTTCGGCTATGGCTACACCTTC	CASSQGDRTFGYGYTF
TRBV11-1	TRBD1	once	TRBJ2-1	15	TGTGCCAGCAGCTTGGACAGGGGGTCCGGGGATGAGCAGTTCTTC	CASSLDRGSGDEQFF
TRBV4-2	NA	NA	TRBJ1-3	17	TGTGCCAGCAGCCAAGGGGCCGGGGGAAGCTCTGGAAACACCATATATTTT	CASSQGAGGSSGNTIYF
TRBV3-1	TRBD2	NA	TRBJ2-1	22	TGTGCCAGCAGCCCAAACCGGCCGGGACTAGCGGGAGGGCCATCTTCCCACAATGAGCAGTTCTTC	CASSPNRPGLAGGPSSHNEQFF
TRBV7-2	TRBD1	few	TRBJ1-5	15	TGTGCCAGCAGTTCAGGGACAGGCCGGAATCAGCCCCAGCATTTT	CASSSGTGRNQPQHF
TRBV7-3	TRBD2	NA	TRBJ2-5	15	TGTGCCAGCAGCCTCCAAGCGGGGGGCCAAGAGACCCAGTACTTC	CASSLQAGGQETQYF
TRBV18	TRBD2	NA	TRBJ2-5	16	TGTGCCAGCTCACCATCTTTTCGGGGGGGCCAAGAGACCCAGTACTTC	CASSPSFRGGQETQYF
TRBV5-1	TRBD2	many	TRBJ2-1	16	TGCGCCAGCAGCCTGGTGGTAGCGGGAGGATGGAATGAGCAGTTCTTC	CASSLVVAGGWNEQFF
TRBV20-1	NA	few	TRBJ1-3	15	TGCAGTGCTACCGGAAACAGGGAGTCTGGAAACACCATATATTTT	CSATGNRESGNTIYF
TRBV7-8	NA	NA	TRBJ2-7	15	TGTGCCAGCACCTTTGCCCGGGGGGCCCCCTACGAGCAGTACTTC	CASTFARGAPYEQYF
TRBV5-1	TRBD1	NA	TRBJ2-7	13	TGCGCCAGCAGCACCCAGGGGGTCGGCGAGCAGTACTTC	CASSTQGVGEQYF
TRBV28	NA	NA	TRBJ2-3	15	TGTGCCAGCAGTTTTGGCGCGGGTGGCCCAGATACGCAGTATTTT	CASSFGAGGPDTQYF
TRBV3-1	NA	few	TRBJ1-2	15	TGTGCCAGCAGCCAACCTCAGCGGGGGGTTAATGGCTACACCTTC	CASSQPQRGVNGYTF
TRBV28	NA	NA	TRBJ2-7	15	TGTGCCAGCAGCCCGTTGGGGGGTTTCTCCTACGAGCAGTACTTC	CASSPLGGFSYEQYF
TRBV3-1	NA	NA	TRBJ1-6	16	TGTGCCAGCAGCCAGGCCGTGAGCTCCTATAATTCACCCCTCCACTTT	CASSQAVSSYNSPLHF
TRBV29-1	NA	many	TRBJ2-7	11	TGCAGCGGTGGACAGTTCTACGAGCAGTACTTC	CSGGQFYEQYF
TRBV5-5	TRBD1	NA	TRBJ1-4	15	TGTGCCAGCAGCTTGATGGGACAGGGAAGGGAAAAACTGTTTTTT	CASSLMGQGREKLFF
TRBV7-2	NA	NA	TRBJ1-5	14	TGTGCCAGCAGCTTAGCGGGGTTGCCTCAGCCCCAGCATTTT	CASSLAGLPQPQHF
TRBV29-1	TRBD1	many	TRBJ2-3	14	TGCAGCGTCGAACAGGGGGCGCCCACAGATACGCAGTATTTT	CSVEQGAPTDTQYF
TRBV7-8	TRBD2	medium-sized	TRBJ2-1	15	TGTGCCAGCAGCTTAGTGGTTAGCGGGATCAATGAGCAGTTCTTC	CASSLVVSGINEQFF
TRBV10-3	TRBD2	many	TRBJ2-7	15	TGTGCCATCAGTGAGTCTAGCGGGGGGGCGTTCGAGCAGTACTTC	CAISESSGGAFEQYF
TRBV27	NA	many	TRBJ2-1	13	TGTGCCAGCAGTTTATCCTCCAGCAATGAGCAGTTCTTC	CASSLSSSNEQFF